The next 11 T cell receptor beta chains were all read from a single sample in a study of blood T cell repertoires in COVID-19. The method was immunoSEQ multiplex PCR; TCRdb's version includes in-frame clones alone and lacks a portion of them. The sample shows 150,000 to 200,000 clones, about four fifths of them seen only once. The sequenced sample was peripheral blood. Source of these receptors: a man between 60 and 75 years old with active or convalescent COVID-19.

This chain connects TRBV6-1 to TRBJ2-5, with 11 bases fitting TRBD2. J gave up 4 bases and V 3 bases, and 4 bases lay outside the gene matches. CDR3 length: 15 residues. The germline V gene encodes CDR1 MNHNS and CDR2 SASEGT. The CDR3 DNA sequence: TGTGCCAGCAGTGATTTAGCGGGGGGGCCAGAGACCCAGTACTTC. Its protein is CASSDLAGGPETQYF.

The V and J genes are TRBV7-9 and TRBJ2-7; 10 nucleotides line up with TRBD2. The CDR3 totals 13 residues. CDR1 is SEHNR and CDR2 is FQNEAQ in the germline V gene (reference sequence). Trimming cost V 5 bases and J 5 bases; bases outside gene matches: 3. CDR3 sequence reads: CASSLGLANEQYF. CDR3 nucleotide sequence: TGTGCCAGCAGCCTGGGACTAGCGAACGAGCAGTACTTC.

CDR3 DNA: TGTGCCAGCAGCCGCCGCTCCGTGGGACTAGCGGGATACTACGAGCAGTACTTC. Amino acids: CASSRRSVGLAGYYEQYF. This rearrangement joins TRBV3-1 (or the pseudogene TRBV3-2) to TRBJ2-7; TRBD2 aligns across 13 bases. The length of the CDR3 is 18 residues. The V gene end was trimmed by 4 bases and the J gene end by 3 bases; junction bases not matched to a gene: 12. The V gene's germline CDR1 is LGHDT and CDR2 YNNKEL (reference sequence).

The genes are TRBV15 and TRBJ2-7, with D possibly matching TRBD2 (5 bases). The CDR3 loop spans 13 amino acids. With 8 bases removed from V and 3 bases from J, the gap between germline ends came to 14 bases. Looked up from germline, CDR1 is LNHNV and CDR2 is YYDKDF (reference sequence). CDR3 sequence: CATRPPGGYEQYF. The DNA of the CDR3 is TGTGCCACCCGGCCCCCCGGAGGCTACGAGCAGTACTTC.

The chain links TRBV5-4 to TRBJ2-1; D possibly corresponds to TRBD2 (7 bases). CDR3 length equals 15 residues. V lost 2 bases and J 3 bases, leaving 12 bases between the germline ends. The germline CDR1 and CDR2 sequences are SGHNT and YYREEE (reference sequence). CDR3 sequence (DNA): TGTGCCAGCAGCTTAGAGCGGGGACACTACAATGAGCAGTTCTTC. Amino acid sequence: CASSLERGHYNEQFF.

The DNA for the CDR3 is TGTGCCAGCAGCGGGAGTGACAGGGGAAGTCTAGAGACCCAGTACTTC. It specifies CASSGSDRGSLETQYF. This chain links TRBV9 with TRBJ2-5; 8 positions agree with TRBD1. There are 16 residues in the CDR3. The germline V gene has CDR1 SGDLS and CDR2 YYNGEE. V shed 3 bases, J shed 4 bases, and the junction held 11 bases outside the gene matches. Full variable domain (outside the CDR3, taken from reference TRBV9 and TRBJ2-5): DSGVTQTPKHLITATGQRVTLRCSPRSGDLSVYWYQQSLDQGLQFLIQYYNGEERAKGNILERFSAQQFPDLHSELNLSSLELGDSALYFCASSGSDRGSLETQYFGPGTRLLVL.

The chain has TRBV28 and TRBJ2-1, with 15 bases lining up with TRBD2. V was clipped by 2 bases and J by 7 bases; unmatched bases: 3. CDR1 and CDR2 from the germline V gene are MDHEN and SYDVKM. This CDR3 contains 16 residues. CDR3 loop: CASSLGLAGGPNEQFF. CDR3 sequence (DNA): TGTGCCAGCAGTTTAGGACTAGCGGGAGGGCCGAATGAGCAGTTCTTC.

The rearrangement joins TRBV7-8 to TRBJ2-1; maybe TRBD1 (6 bases). The V end was cut by 0 bases, the J end by 2 bases, with 11 bases between. The CDR3 contains 16 residues. The germline V gene encodes CDR1 SGHVS and CDR2 FQNEAQ. The CDR3 spells CASSLARHRAYNEQFF. The CDR3 DNA reads TGTGCCAGCAGCTTAGCGAGGCACAGGGCCTACAATGAGCAGTTCTTC.

This clone was seen a few times. The chain has TRBV7-2 and TRBJ1-1; 8 nucleotides align to TRBD1. Germline values: CDR1 SGHTA, CDR2 FQGNSA. Trimming took 3 bases from V and 3 from J; bases not matched to a gene: 3. The CDR3 length is 14 residues. The CDR3 spells CASSFSTGDTEAFF. CDR3 sequence (DNA): TGTGCCAGCAGCTTTTCGACAGGGGACACTGAAGCTTTCTTT. The full variable domain, rest sourced from reference TRBV7-2 and TRBJ1-1, is GAGVSQSPSNKVTEKGKDVELRCDPISGHTALYWYRQSLGQGLEFLIYFQGNSAPDKSGLPSDRFSAERTGGSVSTLTIQRTQQEDSAVYLCASSFSTGDTEAFFGQGTRLTVV.

Only one count was recorded for this clone. The chain joins TRBV18 to TRBJ1-2, with 7 bases identical to TRBD1. Germline assignment: CDR1 KGHSH and CDR2 LQKENI. This CDR3 contains 14 residues. The junction had 5 bases not matched to a gene; V was cut back by 3 bases and J by 4 bases. CDR3 sequence (DNA): TGTGCCAGCTCACCGGGACAGCTTAGCTATGGCTACACCTTC. It specifies CASSPGQLSYGYTF.

V gene TRBV7-2 combines with J gene TRBJ2-5; perhaps TRBD2 as D (5 bases). The V gene's germline CDR1 is SGHTA and CDR2 FQGNSA. The CDR3 loop spans 17 amino acids. Trimming removed 1 base from V and 5 bases from J, with 20 bases in between. This CDR3 is CASSLGASNARGETQYF. The CDR3 DNA is TGTGCCAGCAGCTTAGGGGCTAGCAACGCCCGTGGGGAGACCCAGTACTTC.